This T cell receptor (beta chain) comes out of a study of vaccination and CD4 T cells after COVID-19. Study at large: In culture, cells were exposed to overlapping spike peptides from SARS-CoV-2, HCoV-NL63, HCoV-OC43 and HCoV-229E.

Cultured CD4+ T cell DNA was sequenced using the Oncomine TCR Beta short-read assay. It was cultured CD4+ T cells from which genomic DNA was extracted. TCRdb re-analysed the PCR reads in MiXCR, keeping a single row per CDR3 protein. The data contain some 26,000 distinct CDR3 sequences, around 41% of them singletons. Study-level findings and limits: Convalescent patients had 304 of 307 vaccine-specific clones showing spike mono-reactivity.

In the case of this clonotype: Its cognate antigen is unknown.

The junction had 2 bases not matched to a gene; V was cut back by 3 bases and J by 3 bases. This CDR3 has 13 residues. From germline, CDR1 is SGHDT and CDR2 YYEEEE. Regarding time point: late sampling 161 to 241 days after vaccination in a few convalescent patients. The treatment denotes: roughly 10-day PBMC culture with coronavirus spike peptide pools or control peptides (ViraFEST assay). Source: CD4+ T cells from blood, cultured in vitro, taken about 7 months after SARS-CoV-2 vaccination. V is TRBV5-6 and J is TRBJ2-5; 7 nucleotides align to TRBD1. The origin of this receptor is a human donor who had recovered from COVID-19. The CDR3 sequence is CASSYGTEETQYF. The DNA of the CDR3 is TGTGCCAGCAGCTACGGGACAGAAGAGACCCAGTACTTC.